These 3 T cell receptor beta chains were sequenced from one sample in a study of cytomegalovirus exposure and HLA in healthy donors. Primers for the PCR totalled 60 Vbeta and 13 Jbeta. Sequencing was performed with immunoSEQ multiplex PCR; in TCRdb, only in-frame clones are kept and a portion is missing. Recorded for this sample: more than 100,000 clones. Specimen: PBMCs. These receptor sequences come from a middle-aged man in good health and CMV-seronegative.

As to this clone: One end of the junction varies from germline; a read error may be responsible. This chain joins TRBV7-8 and TRBJ2-6, with TRBD1 as a possible D gene (5 bases). The germline CDR1 and CDR2 sequences are SGHVS and FQNEAQ. This CDR3 region has 12 residues. The CDR3 DNA reads TGTGCCAGCAGCCAAGGGGACAACGTCCTGACTTTC. It specifies CASSQGDNVLTF.

This chain links TRBV2 with TRBJ1-5; tentative D call: TRBD1 (6 bases). This CDR3 is built from 12 residues. The V gene lost 6 bases and the J gene lost 6 bases, with 9 bases spanning the gap. Germline CDR1 reads SNHLY; CDR2 reads FYNNEI. CDR3 nucleotide sequence: TGTGCCAGCAGGGACAGAGGTCAGCCCCAGCATTTT. Its protein product is CASRDRGQPQHF. Full variable domain (outside the CDR3, taken from reference TRBV2 and TRBJ1-5): EPEVTQTPSHQVTQMGQEVILRCVPISNHLYFYWYRQILGQKVEFLVSFYNNEISEKSEIFDDQFSVERPDGSNFTLKIRSTKLEDSAMYFCASRDRGQPQHFGDGTRLSIL.

This chain uses TRBV28 with TRBJ1-2; D gene ambiguous. This CDR3 region has 13 residues. From germline, CDR1 is MDHEN and CDR2 SYDVKM. The V end lost 4 bases, the J end lost 6 bases, and 12 bases lay between the germline ends. The CDR3 DNA sequence: TGTGCCAGCAGTTCCCCGCCGGTTAATGGCTACACCTTC. Translating gives CASSSPPVNGYTF.